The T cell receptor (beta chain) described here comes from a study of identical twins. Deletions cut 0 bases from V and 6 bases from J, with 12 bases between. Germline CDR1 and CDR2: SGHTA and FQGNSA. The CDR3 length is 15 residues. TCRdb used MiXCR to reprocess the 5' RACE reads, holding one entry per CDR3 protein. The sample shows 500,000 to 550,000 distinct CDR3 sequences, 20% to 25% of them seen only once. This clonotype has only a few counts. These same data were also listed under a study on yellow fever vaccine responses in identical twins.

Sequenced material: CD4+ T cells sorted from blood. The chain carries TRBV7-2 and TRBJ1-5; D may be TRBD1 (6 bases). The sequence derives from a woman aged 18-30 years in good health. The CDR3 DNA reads TGTGCCAGCAGCTTAGCGGGGGGGCTGGGTCAGCCCCAGCATTTT. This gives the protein CASSLAGGLGQPQHF.